This TCR beta chain stems from a study of T cell responses to AZD1222 COVID-19 vaccine. Findings and caveats of the study: Following two doses of AZD1222, Spike-specific TCR breadth and depth rose.

This CDR3 spans 12 amino acids. Germline V gene data show CDR1 as GTSNPN and CDR2 as SVGIG (reference sequence). V lost 4 bases, J lost 8 bases, and 14 bases lay in between. Only in-frame clones appear in the TCRdb table, and some are missing; sequencing was by immunoSEQ multiplex PCR. The repertoire holds some 130,000 clones, with roughly 90% as singletons. This clone has a handful of counts. Its antigen is not identified. The J gene is TRBJ1-1, the V gene TRBV30, with D perhaps TRBD1 (5 bases). This TCR came from an adult in good health. The source was peripheral blood, collected on day 0 of AZD1222 vaccination. The CDR3 loop reads CAWNWAGTEAFF. The DNA for the CDR3 is TGTGCCTGGAATTGGGCAGGGACCGAAGCTTTCTTT.